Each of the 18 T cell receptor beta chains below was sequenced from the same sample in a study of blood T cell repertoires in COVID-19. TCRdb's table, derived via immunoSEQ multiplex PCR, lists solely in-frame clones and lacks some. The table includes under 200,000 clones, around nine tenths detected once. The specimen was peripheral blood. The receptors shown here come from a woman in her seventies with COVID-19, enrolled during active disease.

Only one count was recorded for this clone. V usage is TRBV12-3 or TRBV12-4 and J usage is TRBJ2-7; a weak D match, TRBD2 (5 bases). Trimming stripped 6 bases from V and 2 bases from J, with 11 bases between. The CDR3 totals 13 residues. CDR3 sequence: CASRRGIAYEQYF. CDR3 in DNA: TGTGCCAGCAGGCGAGGGATTGCCTACGAGCAGTACTTC.

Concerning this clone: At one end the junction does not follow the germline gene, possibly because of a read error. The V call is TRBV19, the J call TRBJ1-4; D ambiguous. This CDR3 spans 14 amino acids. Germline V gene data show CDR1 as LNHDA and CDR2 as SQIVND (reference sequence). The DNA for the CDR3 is TGTGCCAGTAGTGTTACGAGGAATGATGAAAAGCTGTTTTTT. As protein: CASSVTRNDEKLFF. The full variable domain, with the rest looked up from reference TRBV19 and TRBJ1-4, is DGGITQSPKYLFRKEGQNVTLSCEQNLNHDAMYWYRQDPGQGLRLIYYSQIVNDFQKGDIAEGYSVSREKKESFPLTVTSAQKNPTAFYLCASSVTRNDEKLFFGSGTQLSVL.

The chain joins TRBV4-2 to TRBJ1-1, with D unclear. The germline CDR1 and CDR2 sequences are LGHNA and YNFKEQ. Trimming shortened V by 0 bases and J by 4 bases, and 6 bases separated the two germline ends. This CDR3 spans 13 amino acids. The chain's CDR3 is CASSQDRLTEAFF. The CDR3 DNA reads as TGTGCCAGCAGCCAAGATAGACTCACTGAAGCTTTCTTT.

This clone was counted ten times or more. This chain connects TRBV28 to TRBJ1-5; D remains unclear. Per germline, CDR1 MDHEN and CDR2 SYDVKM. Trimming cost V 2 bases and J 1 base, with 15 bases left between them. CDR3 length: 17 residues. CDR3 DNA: TGTGCCAGCAGTTTACCCCCGCGGGTAAGGAGCAATCAGCCCCAGCATTTT. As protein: CASSLPPRVRSNQPQHF. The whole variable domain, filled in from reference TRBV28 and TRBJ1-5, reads DVKVTQSSRYLVKRTGEKVFLECVQDMDHENMFWYRQDPGLGLRLIYFSYDVKMKEKGDIPEGYSVSREKKERFSLILESASTNQTSMYLCASSLPPRVRSNQPQHFGDGTRLSIL.

The CDR3 DNA sequence: TGTGCCAGCAGCGTAGGGTCCGGCGGGGGGGCGGTGGAGACCCAGTACTTC. This translates into CASSVGSGGGAVETQYF. The chain uses TRBV9 and TRBJ2-5; 9 nucleotides match TRBD2. The CDR3 contains 17 residues. The V gene's germline CDR1 is SGDLS and CDR2 YYNGEE. The V and J ends lost 0 bases and 5 bases, in that order; junction bases with no gene match: 11.

This CDR3 is CASSLGRNTGELFF. CDR3 in DNA: TGCGCCAGCTCATTGGGGCGGAACACCGGGGAGCTGTTTTTT. The chain recombines TRBV5-1 with TRBJ2-2; D perhaps matches TRBD1 (5 bases). The V gene's germline CDR1 is SGHRS and CDR2 YFSETQ. CDR3 size: 14 residues. V lost 7 bases and J lost 1, with 11 bases in between.

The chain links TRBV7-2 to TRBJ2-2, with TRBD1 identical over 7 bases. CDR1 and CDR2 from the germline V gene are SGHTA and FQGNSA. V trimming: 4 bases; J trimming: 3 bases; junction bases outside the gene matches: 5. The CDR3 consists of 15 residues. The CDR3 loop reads CASSYRQGDTGELFF. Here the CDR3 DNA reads TGTGCCAGCAGCTACCGACAGGGTGACACCGGGGAGCTGTTTTTT.

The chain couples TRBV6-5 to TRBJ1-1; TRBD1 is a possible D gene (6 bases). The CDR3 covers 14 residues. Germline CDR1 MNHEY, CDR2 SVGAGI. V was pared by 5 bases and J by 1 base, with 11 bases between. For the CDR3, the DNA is TGTGCCAGCAGTCCCCGGGACAAGAACACTGAAGCTTTCTTT. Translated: CASSPRDKNTEAFF.

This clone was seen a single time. DNA for the CDR3: TGTGCCAGCAGCTCCCAGAGGGGCCGCGGGGGGTCCTACAATGAGCAGTTCTTC. It codes for CASSSQRGRGGSYNEQFF. This chain uses TRBV7-2 with TRBJ2-1; 8 bases fit TRBD2. This CDR3 is 18 amino acids long. With 4 bases clipped from V and 1 base from J, the junction kept 12 bases outside the gene matches. The V gene's germline CDR1 is SGHTA and CDR2 FQGNSA.

The CDR3 DNA follows: TGTGCCAGCAGACTGGACAGGACTAATGAAAAACTGTTTTTT. Its protein is CASRLDRTNEKLFF. V usage is TRBV2 and J usage is TRBJ1-4; 7 positions match TRBD1. CDR1 and CDR2 (germline): SNHLY, FYNNEI. Trimming at V came to 6 bases and at J to 2 bases, leaving 3 bases not matched to a gene. This CDR3 spans 14 amino acids. Combining the CDR3 with reference TRBV2 and TRBJ1-4 gives the whole variable domain EPEVTQTPSHQVTQMGQEVILRCVPISNHLYFYWYRQILGQKVEFLVSFYNNEISEKSEIFDDQFSVERPDGSNFTLKIRSTKLEDSAMYFCASRLDRTNEKLFFGSGTQLSVL.

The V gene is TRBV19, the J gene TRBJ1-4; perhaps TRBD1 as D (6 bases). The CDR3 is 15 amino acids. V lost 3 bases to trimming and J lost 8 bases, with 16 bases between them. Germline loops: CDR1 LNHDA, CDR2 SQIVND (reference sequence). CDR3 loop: CASSISTGLGEKLFF. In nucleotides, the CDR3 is TGTGCCAGTAGTATTTCGACAGGCCTAGGGGAAAAACTGTTTTTT.

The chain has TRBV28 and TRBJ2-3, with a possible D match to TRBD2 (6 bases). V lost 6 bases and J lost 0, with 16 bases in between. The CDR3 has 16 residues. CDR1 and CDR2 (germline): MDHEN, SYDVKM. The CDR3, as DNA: TGTGCCAGCAGACTAGGTGGGGCGGGAAGCACAGATACGCAGTATTTT. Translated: CASRLGGAGSTDTQYF.

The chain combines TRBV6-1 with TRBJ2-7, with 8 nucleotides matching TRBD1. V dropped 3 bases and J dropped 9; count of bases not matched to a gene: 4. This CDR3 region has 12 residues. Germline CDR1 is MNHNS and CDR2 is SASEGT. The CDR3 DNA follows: TGTGCCAGCAGTGACATAGGGACAGGGCAGTACTTC. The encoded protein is CASSDIGTGQYF.

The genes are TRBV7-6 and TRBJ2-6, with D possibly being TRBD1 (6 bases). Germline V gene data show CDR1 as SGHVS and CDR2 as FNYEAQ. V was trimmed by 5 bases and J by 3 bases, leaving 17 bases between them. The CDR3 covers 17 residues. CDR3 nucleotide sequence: TGTGCCAGCAGCATCCGGGACAAAAGGGTTGGGGCCAACGTCCTGACTTTC. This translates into CASSIRDKRVGANVLTF.

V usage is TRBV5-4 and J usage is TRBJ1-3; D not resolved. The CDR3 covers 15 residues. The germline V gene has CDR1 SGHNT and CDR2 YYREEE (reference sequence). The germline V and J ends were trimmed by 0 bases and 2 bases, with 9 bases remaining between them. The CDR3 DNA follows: TGTGCCAGCAGCTTGGATGGAGGGACTGGAAACACCATATATTTT. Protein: CASSLDGGTGNTIYF.

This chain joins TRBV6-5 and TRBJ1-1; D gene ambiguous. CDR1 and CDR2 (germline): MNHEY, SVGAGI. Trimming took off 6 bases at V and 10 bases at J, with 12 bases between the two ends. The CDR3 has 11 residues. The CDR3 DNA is TGTGCCAGCAGCGATCCCGCAGGAGCTTTCTTT. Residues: CASSDPAGAFF.

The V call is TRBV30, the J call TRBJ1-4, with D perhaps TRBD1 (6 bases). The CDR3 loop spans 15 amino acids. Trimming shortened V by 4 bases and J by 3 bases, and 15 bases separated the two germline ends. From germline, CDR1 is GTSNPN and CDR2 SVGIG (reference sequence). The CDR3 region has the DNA TGTGCCTGGATCCCCCCCCACAGGGCTAATGAAAAACTGTTTTTT. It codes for CAWIPPHRANEKLFF.

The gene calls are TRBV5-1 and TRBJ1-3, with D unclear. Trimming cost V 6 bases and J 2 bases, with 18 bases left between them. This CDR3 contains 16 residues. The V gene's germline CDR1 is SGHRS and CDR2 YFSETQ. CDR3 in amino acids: CASTLAGLSPGNTIYF. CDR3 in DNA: TGCGCCAGCACTTTGGCAGGCCTGTCGCCTGGAAACACCATATATTTT.